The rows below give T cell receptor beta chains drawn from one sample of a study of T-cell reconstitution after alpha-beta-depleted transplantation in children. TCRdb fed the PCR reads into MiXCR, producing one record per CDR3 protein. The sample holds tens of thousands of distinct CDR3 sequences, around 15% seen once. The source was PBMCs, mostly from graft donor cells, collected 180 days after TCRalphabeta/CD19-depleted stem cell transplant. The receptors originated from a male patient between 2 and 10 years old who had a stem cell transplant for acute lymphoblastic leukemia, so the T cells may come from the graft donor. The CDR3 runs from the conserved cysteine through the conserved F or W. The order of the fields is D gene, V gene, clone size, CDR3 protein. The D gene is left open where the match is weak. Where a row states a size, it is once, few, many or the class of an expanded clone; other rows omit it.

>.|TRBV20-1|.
CSATRVPGTGELFF
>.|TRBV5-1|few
CASSLGAGYNSPLHF
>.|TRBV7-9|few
CASTILGSGGDTQYF
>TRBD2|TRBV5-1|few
CASSLGTSGGAREQYF
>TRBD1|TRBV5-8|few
CASSPGTGGALFDEQFF
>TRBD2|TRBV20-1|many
CSARGSSGHHNEQFF
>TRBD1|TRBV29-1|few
CSVGGRQGAHEQYF
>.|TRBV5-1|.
CASSLAEMNTEAFF
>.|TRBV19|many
CASRDLGSREQYF
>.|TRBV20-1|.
CSASWGGLGSGYGYTF
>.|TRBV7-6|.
CASSARVDEQFF
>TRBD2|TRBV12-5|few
CASGLVRGGGVQWYNEQFF
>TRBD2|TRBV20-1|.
CSAAGTSGPTQYF
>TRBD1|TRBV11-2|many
CASSLGVWGTGTGDTQYF
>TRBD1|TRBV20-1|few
CSARAAGQGRQGYGYTF
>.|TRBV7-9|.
CASSQMGNQPQHF
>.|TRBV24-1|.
CATNDGYNSPLHF
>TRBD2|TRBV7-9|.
CASGLAGNTQYF
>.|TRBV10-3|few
CAIKGRENTEAFF
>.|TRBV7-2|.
CASSFGLNTEAFF
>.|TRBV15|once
CATSREFDSWRYEQYF
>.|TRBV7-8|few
CASSQEARLGYGYTF
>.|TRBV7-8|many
CASSTSSLGTGELFF
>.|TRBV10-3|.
CAITTTGNTIYF
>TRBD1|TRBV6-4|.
CASSDSKGRGDTIYF
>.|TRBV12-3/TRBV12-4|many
CASTFQGSAARSVNEKLFF
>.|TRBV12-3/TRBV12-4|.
CASSRVSYEQYF
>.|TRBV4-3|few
CASSPGTREKQLFF
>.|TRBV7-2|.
CASSFTYNSPLHF
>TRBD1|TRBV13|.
CASSPDRQGKETQYF
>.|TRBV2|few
CAIRGRAGPTDTEAFF
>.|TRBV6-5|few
CASSNGPNGELFF
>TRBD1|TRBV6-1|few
CASSLTGGNEKLFF
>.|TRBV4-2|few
CASSLQIPPEKLFF
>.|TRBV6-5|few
CASSYGRAYEQYF
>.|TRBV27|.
CASSLGTPRNEQFF
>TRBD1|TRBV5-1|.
CASSRSRGQFLPIPENTGELFF
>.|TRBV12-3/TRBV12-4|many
CASSLSSVHEQYF
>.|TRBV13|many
CASSPRTEYGYTF
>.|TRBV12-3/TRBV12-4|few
CASSFDGNEQFF
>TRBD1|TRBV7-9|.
CASSSTGIHEQFF
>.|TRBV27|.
CASSKRNTEAFF
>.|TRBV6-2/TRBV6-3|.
CASSHKGPNYGYTF
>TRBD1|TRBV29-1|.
CSVLVGDRGRREQYF